The clone carrying this T cell receptor (beta chain) was picked up one time. The data originate from a study of OX40 agonist ivuxolimab in advanced cancers. Sequencing was performed with immunoSEQ multiplex PCR; in TCRdb, only in-frame clones are kept and a portion is missing. The sample has 75,000 or so clones, 84% seen once. The CDR3 has 14 residues. V lost 2 bases to trimming and J lost 0 bases; unmatched junction nucleotides: 1. In germline, CDR1 is LNHNV, CDR2 YYDKDF (reference sequence). The clonotype was recovered from an adult with an advanced solid tumor such as melanoma, head and neck, liver or kidney cancer. This material consisted of CD4+ or CD8+ T cells sorted from blood, taken in a trial of the OX40 agonist ivuxolimab. This chain links TRBV15 with TRBJ2-7, with TRBD2 matching 7 bases. This CDR3 reads CATSRPGGSYEQYF. CDR3 nucleotides: TGTGCCACCAGCAGACCGGGGGGCTCCTACGAGCAGTACTTC.